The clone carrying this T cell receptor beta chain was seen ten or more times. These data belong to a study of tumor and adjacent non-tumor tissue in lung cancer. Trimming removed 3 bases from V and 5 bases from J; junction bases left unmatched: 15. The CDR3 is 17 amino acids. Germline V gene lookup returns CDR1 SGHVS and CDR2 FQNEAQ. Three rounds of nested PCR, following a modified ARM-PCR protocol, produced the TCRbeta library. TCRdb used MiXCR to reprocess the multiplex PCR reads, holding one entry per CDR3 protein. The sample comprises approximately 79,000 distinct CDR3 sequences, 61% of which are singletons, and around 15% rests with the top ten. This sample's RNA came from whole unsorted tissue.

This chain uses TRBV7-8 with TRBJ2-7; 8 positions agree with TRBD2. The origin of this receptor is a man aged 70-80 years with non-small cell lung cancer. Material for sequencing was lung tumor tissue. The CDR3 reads CASSFAPRGGGFDEQYF. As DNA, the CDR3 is TGTGCCAGCAGCTTTGCTCCCCGGGGGGGGGGCTTCGACGAGCAGTACTTC.